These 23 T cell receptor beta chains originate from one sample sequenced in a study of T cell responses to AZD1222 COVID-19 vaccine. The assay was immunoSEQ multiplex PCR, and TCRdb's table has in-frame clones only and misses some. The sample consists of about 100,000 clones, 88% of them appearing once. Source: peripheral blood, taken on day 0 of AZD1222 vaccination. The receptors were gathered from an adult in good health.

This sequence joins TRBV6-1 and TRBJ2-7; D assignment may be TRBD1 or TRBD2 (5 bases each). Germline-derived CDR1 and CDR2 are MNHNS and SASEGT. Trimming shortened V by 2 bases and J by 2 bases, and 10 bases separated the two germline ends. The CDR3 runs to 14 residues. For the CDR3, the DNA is TGTGCCAGCAGTGAACGGGGCGCCACCTACGAGCAGTACTTC. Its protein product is CASSERGATYEQYF.

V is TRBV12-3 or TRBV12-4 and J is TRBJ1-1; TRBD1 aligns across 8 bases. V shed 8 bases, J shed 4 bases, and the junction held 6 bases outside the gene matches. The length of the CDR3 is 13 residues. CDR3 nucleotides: TGTGCCAGCGCAGGGGGCTTCGGCACTGAAGCTTTCTTT. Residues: CASAGGFGTEAFF.

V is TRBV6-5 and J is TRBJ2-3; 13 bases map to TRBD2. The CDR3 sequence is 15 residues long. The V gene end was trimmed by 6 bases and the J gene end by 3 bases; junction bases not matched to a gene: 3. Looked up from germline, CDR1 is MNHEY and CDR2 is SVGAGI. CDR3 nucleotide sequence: TGTGCCAGCAGCACGACTAGCGGGAGGACAGATACGCAGTATTTT. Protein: CASSTTSGRTDTQYF.

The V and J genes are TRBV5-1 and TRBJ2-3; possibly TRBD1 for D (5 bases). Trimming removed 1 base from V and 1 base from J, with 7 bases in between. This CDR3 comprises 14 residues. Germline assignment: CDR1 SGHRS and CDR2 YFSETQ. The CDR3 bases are TGCGCCAGCAGCTTGCAGGGCGGCACAGATACGCAGTATTTT. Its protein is CASSLQGGTDTQYF.

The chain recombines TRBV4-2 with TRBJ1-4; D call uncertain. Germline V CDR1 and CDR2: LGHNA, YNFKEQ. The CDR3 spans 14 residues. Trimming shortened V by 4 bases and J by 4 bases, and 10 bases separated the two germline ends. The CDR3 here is CASSRSGDNEKLFF. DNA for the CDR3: TGTGCCAGCAGCCGCTCCGGGGATAATGAAAAACTGTTTTTT.

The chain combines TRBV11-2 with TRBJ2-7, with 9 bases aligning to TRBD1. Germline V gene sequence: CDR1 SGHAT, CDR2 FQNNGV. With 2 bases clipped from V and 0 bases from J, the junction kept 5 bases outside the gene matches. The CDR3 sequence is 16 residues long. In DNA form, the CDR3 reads TGTGCCAGCAGCTTACGCCCGGGACAGGGCTCCTACGAGCAGTACTTC. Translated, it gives CASSLRPGQGSYEQYF.

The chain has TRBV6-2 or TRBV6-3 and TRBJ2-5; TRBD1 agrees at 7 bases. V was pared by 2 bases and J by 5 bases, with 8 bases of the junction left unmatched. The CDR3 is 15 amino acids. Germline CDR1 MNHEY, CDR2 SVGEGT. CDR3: CASSYSRGLGETQYF. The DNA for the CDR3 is TGTGCCAGCAGTTACAGCAGGGGGTTAGGGGAGACCCAGTACTTC.

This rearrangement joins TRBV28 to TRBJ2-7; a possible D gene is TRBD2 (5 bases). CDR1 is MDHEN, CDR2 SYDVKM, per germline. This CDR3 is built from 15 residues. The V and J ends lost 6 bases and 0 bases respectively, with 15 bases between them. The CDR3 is CASRTPRGNSYEQYF. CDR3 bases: TGTGCCAGCAGGACACCTCGGGGAAACTCCTACGAGCAGTACTTC.

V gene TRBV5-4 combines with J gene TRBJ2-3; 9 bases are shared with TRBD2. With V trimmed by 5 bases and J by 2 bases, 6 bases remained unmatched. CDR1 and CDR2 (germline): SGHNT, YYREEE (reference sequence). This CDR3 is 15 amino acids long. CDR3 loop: CASRATSGYTDTQYF. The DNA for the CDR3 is TGTGCCAGCAGGGCGACTAGCGGTTACACAGATACGCAGTATTTT.

CDR3: CASSLGELFF. CDR3 DNA sequence: TGTGCCAGCAGTTTGGGGGAGCTGTTTTTT. V is TRBV2 and J is TRBJ2-2; D not resolved. The V end was cut by 5 bases, the J end by 8 bases, with 3 bases between. CDR1 SNHLY and CDR2 FYNNEI come from the germline V gene. This CDR3 is 10 amino acids long.

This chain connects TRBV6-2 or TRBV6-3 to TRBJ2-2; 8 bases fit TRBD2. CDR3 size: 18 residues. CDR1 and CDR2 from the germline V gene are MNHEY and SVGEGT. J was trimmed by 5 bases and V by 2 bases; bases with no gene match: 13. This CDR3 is CASSYGSGRRYRTGELFF. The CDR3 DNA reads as TGTGCCAGCAGTTACGGCAGCGGGAGACGTTATAGGACCGGGGAGCTGTTTTTT.

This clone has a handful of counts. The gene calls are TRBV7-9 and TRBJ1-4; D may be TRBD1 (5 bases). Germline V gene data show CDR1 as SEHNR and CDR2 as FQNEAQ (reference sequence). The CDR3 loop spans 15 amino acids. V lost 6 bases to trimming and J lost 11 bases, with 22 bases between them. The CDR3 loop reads CASSSDGPGGEKLFF. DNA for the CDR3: TGTGCCAGCAGTTCAGATGGCCCTGGGGGAGAGAAACTGTTTTTT.

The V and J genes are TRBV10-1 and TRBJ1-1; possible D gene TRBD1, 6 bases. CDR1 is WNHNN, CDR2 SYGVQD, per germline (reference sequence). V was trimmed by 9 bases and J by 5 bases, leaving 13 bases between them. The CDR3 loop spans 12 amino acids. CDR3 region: CARNREGTEAFF. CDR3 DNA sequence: TGCGCCAGAAACAGGGAGGGGACTGAAGCTTTCTTT.

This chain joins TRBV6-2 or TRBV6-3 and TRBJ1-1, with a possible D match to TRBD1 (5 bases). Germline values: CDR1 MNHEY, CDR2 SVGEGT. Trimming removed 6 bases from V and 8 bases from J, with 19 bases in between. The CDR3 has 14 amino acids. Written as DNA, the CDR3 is TGTGCCAGCAGCCGTCGTACAGATAGGGACGAAGCTTTCTTT. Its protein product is CASSRRTDRDEAFF.

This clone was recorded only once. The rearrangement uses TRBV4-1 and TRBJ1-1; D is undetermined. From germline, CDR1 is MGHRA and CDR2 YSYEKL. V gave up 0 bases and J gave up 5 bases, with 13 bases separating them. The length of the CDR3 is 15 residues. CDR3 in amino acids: CASSQDVGRMTEAFF. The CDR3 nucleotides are TGCGCCAGCAGCCAAGATGTAGGACGGATGACTGAAGCTTTCTTT.

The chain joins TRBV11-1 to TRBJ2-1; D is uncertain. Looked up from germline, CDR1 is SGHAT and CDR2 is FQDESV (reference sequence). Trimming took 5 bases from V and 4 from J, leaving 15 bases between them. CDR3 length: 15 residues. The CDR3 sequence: CASSLNAGDYNEQFF. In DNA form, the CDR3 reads TGTGCCAGCAGCCTCAATGCCGGAGATTACAATGAGCAGTTCTTC. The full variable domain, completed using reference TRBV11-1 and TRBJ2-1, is EAEVAQSPRYKITEKSQAVAFWCDPISGHATLYWYRQILGQGPELLVQFQDESVVDDSQLPKDRFSAERLKGVDSTLKIQPAELGDSAMYLCASSLNAGDYNEQFFGPGTRLTVL.

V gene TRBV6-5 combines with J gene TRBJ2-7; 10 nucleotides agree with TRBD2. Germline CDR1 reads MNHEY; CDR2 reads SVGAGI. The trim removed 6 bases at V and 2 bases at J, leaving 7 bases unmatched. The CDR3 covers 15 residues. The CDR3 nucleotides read TGTGCCAGCAGCGGAATAGCGGGAGGCCCCTACGAGCAGTACTTC. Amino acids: CASSGIAGGPYEQYF.

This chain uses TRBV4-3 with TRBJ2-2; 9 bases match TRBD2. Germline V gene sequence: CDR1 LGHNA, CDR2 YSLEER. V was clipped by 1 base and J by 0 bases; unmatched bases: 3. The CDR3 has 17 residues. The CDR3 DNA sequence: TGCGCCAGCAGCCAAGCCAGACTAGCGGCGAACACCGGGGAGCTGTTTTTT. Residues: CASSQARLAANTGELFF.

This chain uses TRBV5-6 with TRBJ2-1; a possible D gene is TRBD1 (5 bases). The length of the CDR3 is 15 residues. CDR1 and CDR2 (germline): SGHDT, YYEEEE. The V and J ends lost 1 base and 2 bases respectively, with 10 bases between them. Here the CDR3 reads CASSLFRVPYNEQFF. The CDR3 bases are TGTGCCAGCAGCTTGTTCAGGGTGCCCTACAATGAGCAGTTCTTC. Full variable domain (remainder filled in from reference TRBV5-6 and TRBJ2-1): DAGVTQSPTHLIKTRGQQVTLRCSPKSGHDTVSWYQQALGQGPQFIFQYYEEEERQRGNFPDRFSGHQFPNYSSELNVNALLLGDSALYLCASSLFRVPYNEQFFGPGTRLTVL.

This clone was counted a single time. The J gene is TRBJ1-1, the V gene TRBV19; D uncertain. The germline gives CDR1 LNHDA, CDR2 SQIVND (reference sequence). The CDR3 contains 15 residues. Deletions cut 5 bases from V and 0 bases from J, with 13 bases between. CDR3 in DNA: TGTGCCAGTAGTTACGGGCTGGGAATGAACACTGAAGCTTTCTTT. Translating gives CASSYGLGMNTEAFF.

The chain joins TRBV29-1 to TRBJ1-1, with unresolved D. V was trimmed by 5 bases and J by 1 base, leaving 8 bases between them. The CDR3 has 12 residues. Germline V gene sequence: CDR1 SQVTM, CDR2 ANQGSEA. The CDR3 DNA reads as TGCAGCGTTTTCGACACGAACACTGAAGCTTTCTTT. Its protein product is CSVFDTNTEAFF.

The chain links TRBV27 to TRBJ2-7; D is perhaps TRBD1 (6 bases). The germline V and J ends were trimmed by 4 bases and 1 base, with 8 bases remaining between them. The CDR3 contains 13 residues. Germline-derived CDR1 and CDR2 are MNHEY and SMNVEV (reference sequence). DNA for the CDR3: TGTGCCAGCAGTTCAGGGGAGTCCTACGAGCAGTACTTC. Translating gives CASSSGESYEQYF.

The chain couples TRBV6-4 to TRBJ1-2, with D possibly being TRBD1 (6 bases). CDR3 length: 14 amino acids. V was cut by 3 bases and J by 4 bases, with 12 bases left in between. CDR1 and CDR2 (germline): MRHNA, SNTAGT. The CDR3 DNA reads TGTGCCAGCAGTGAAGGCGGGGGCGGCTATGGCTACACCTTC. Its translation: CASSEGGGGYGYTF.